This T cell receptor (beta chain) originates from a study of shared clonotypes between healthy human individuals. The assay was immunoSEQ multiplex PCR, and TCRdb's table has in-frame clones only and misses some. The data show 650,000 to 750,000 clones, approximately 75% seen once. The germline V and J ends were trimmed by 0 bases and 7 bases, with 7 bases remaining between them. The CDR3 runs 13 residues. Germline-derived CDR1 and CDR2 are LNHNV and YYDKDF (reference sequence). The chain has TRBV15 and TRBJ2-1; D gene ambiguous. What was sequenced was memory CD4+ T cells sorted from blood. As for subset: CD45RA-negative fraction. The receptor comes from a woman aged 25 to 39 in good health. The CDR3 DNA is TGTGCCACCAGCAGAGATCGTGGTAATGAGCAGTTCTTC. It codes for CATSRDRGNEQFF.